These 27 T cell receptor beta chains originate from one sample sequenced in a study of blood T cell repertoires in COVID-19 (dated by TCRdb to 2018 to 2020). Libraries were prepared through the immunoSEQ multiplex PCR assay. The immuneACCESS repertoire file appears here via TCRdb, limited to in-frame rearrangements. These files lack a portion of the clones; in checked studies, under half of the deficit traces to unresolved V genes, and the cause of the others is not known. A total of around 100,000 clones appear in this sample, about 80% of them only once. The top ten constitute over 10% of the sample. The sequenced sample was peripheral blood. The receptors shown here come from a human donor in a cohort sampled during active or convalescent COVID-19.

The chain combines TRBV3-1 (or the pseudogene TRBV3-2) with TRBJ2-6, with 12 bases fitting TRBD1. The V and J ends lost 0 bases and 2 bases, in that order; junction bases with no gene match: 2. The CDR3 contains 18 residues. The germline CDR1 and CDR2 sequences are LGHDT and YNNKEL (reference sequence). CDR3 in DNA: TGTGCCAGCAGCCAAGATGGGACAGGGGGCGCTGGGGCCAACGTCCTGACTTTC. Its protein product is CASSQDGTGGAGANVLTF.

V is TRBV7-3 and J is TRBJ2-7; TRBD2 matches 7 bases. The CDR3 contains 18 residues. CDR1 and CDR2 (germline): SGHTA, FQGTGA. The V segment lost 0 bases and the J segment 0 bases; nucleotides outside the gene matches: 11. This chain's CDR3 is CASSLTNGGFGSSYEQYF. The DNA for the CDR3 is TGTGCCAGCAGCTTAACGAACGGGGGGTTCGGAAGCTCCTACGAGCAGTACTTC.

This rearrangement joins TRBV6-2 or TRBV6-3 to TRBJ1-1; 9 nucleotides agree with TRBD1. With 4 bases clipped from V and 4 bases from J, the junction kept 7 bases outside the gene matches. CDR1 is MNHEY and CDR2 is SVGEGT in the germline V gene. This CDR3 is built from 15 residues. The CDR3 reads CASSFDRGAVTEAFF. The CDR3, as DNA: TGTGCCAGCAGTTTCGACAGGGGGGCGGTCACTGAAGCTTTCTTT.

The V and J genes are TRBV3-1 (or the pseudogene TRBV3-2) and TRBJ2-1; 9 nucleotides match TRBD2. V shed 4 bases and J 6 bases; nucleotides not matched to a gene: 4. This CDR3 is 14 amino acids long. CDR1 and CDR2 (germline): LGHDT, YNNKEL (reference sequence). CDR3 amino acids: CASSPSGEFNEQFF. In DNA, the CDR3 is TGTGCCAGCAGCCCTAGCGGGGAGTTCAATGAGCAGTTCTTC.

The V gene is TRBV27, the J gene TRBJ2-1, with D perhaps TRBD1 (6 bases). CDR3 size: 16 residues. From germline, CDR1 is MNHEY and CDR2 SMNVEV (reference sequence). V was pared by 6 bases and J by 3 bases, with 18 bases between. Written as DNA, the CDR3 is TGTGCCAGCAGACCCGGACAGACAACTTACTACAATGAGCAGTTCTTC. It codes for CASRPGQTTYYNEQFF.

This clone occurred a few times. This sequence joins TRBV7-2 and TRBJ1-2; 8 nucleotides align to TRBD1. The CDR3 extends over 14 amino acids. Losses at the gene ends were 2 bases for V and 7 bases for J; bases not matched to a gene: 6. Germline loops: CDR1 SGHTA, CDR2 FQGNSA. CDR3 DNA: TGTGCCAGCAGCTTACAGGGGGCTGTTACTGGCTACACCTTC. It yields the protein CASSLQGAVTGYTF.

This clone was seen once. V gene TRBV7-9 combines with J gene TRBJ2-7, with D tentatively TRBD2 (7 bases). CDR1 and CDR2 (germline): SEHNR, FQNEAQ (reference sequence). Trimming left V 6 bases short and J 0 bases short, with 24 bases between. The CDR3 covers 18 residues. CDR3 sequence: CASSPWGGTAYYSYEQYF. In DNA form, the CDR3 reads TGTGCCAGCAGTCCCTGGGGGGGCACCGCTTATTACTCCTACGAGCAGTACTTC.

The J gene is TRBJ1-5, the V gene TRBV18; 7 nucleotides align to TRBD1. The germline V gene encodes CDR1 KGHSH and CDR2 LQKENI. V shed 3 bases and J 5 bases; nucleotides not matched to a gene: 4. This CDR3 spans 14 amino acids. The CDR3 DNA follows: TGTGCCAGCTCACCTAGGGGGCTGGATCAGCCCCAGCATTTT. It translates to CASSPRGLDQPQHF.

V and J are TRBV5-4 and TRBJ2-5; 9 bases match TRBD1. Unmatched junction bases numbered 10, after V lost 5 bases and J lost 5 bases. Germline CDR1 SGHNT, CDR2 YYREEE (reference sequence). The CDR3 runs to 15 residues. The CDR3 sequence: CASRQNRGRGETQYF. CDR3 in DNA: TGTGCCAGCAGACAGAACAGGGGGCGCGGGGAGACCCAGTACTTC.

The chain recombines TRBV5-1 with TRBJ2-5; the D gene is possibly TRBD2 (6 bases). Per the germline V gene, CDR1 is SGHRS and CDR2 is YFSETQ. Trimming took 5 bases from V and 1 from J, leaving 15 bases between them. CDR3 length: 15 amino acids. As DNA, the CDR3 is TGCGCCAGCAGAAGGACGGCGGGGTTCCAAGAGACCCAGTACTTC. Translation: CASRRTAGFQETQYF.

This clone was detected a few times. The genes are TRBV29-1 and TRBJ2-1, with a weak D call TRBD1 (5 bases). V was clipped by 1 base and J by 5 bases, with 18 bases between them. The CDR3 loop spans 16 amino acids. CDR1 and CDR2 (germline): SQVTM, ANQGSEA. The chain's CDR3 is CSVEATGTKGHNEQFF. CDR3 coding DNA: TGCAGCGTTGAAGCAACCGGAACGAAGGGGCACAATGAGCAGTTCTTC.

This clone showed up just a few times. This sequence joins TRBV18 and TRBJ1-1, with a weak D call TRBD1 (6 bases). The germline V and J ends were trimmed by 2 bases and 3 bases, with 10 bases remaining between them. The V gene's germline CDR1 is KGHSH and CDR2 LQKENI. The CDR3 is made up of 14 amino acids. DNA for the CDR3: TGTGCCAGCTCACCAGGTTCAGGGGACACTGAAGCTTTCTTT. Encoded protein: CASSPGSGDTEAFF.

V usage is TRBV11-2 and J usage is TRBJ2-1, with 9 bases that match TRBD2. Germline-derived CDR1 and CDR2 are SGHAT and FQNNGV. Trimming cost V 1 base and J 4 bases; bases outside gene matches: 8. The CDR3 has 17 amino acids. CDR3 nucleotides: TGTGCCAGCAGCTTAGTAATTTATAGCGGGGGTTACAATGAGCAGTTCTTC. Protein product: CASSLVIYSGGYNEQFF.

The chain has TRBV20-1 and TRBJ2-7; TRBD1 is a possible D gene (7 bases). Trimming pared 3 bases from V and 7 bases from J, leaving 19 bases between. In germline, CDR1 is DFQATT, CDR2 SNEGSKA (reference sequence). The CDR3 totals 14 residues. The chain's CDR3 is CSASYTKGAGEQYF. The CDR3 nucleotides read TGCAGTGCTAGTTACACTAAGGGGGCGGGGGAGCAGTACTTC.

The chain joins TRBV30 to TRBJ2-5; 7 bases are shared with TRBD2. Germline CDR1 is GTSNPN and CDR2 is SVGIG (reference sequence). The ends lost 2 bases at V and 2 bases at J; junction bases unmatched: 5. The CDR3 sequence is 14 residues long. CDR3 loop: CAWSSGGGQETQYF. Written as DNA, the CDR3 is TGTGCCTGGAGTAGCGGCGGGGGACAAGAGACCCAGTACTTC.

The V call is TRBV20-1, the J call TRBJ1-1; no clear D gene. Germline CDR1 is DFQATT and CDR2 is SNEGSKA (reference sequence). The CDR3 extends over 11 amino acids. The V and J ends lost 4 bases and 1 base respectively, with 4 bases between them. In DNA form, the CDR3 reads TGCAGTGCTAACACGAACACTGAAGCTTTCTTT. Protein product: CSANTNTEAFF.

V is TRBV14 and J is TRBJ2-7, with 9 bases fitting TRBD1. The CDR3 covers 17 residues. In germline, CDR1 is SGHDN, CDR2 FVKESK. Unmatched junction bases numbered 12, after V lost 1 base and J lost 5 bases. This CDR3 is CASSQVERDRALDEQYF. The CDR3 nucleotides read TGTGCCAGCAGCCAAGTTGAACGGGACAGGGCTCTGGACGAGCAGTACTTC.

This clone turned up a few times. CDR3: CASSGGDRRDTEAFF. CDR3 coding DNA: TGTGCCAGCAGCGGGGGGGACAGGCGGGACACTGAAGCTTTCTTT. The V and J genes are TRBV9 and TRBJ1-1; 8 positions match TRBD1. Germline assignment: CDR1 SGDLS and CDR2 YYNGEE. The CDR3 sequence is 15 residues long. The J segment lost 3 bases and the V segment lost 3 bases, leaving 7 bases of the junction unmatched.

The CDR3: CASSRDRSDYEQYF. DNA for the CDR3: TGTGCCAGCAGCCGGGACAGGTCCGACTACGAGCAGTACTTC. The chain links TRBV5-6 to TRBJ2-7, with TRBD1 matching 8 bases. The germline V gene has CDR1 SGHDT and CDR2 YYEEEE. After removal of 4 bases from V and 3 bases from J, the junction contained 6 bases not matched to a gene. The CDR3 contains 14 residues.

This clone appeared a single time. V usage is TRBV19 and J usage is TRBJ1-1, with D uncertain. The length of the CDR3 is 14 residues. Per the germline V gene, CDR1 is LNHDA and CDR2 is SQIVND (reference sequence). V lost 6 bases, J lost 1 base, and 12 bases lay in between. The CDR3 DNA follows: TGTGCCAGTAGCCCCAGAAACAGGAACACTGAAGCTTTCTTT. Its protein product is CASSPRNRNTEAFF.

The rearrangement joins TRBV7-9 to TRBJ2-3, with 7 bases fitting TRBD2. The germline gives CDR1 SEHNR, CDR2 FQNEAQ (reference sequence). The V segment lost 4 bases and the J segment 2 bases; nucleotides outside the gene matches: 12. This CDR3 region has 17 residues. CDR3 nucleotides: TGTGCCAGCAGCTCCTGGCGACCCAGCGGGGCCACAGATACGCAGTATTTT. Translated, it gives CASSSWRPSGATDTQYF.

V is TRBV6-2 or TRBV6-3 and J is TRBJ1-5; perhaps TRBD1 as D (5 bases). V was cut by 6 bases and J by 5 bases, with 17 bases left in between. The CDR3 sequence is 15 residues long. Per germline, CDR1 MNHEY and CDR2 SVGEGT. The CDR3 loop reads CASSDPTGGYQPQHF. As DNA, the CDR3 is TGTGCCAGCAGCGACCCGACGGGGGGTTATCAGCCCCAGCATTTT.

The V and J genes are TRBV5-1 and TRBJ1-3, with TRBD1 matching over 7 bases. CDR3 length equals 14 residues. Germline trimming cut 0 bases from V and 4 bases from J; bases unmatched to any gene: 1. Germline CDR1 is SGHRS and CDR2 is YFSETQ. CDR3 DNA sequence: TGCGCCAGCAGCTTGGACAGGGGCGGAAACACCATATATTTT. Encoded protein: CASSLDRGGNTIYF. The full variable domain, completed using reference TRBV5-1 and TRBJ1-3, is KAGVTQTPRYLIKTRGQQVTLSCSPISGHRSVSWYQQTPGQGLQFLFEYFSETQRNKGNFPGRFSGRQFSNSRSEMNVSTLELGDSALYLCASSLDRGGNTIYFGEGSWLTVV.

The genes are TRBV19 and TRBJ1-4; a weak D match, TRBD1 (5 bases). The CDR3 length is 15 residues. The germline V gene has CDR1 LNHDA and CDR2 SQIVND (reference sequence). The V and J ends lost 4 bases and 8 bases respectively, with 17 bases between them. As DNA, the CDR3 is TGTGCCAGTAGTAGACAGACAGACTTGGGGGAAAAACTGTTTTTT. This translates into CASSRQTDLGEKLFF.

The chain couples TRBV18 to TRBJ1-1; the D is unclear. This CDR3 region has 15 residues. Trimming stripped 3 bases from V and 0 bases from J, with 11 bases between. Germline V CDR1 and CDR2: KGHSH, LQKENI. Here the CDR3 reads CASSPSREMNTEAFF. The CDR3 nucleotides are TGTGCCAGCTCACCCTCAAGGGAGATGAACACTGAAGCTTTCTTT.

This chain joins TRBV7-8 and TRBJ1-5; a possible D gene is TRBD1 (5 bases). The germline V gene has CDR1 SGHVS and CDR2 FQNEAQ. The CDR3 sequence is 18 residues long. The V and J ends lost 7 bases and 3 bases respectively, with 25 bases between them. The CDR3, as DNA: TGTGCCAGCAAGAAGGAGGGCGCAGGGCAAAGCCACAATCAGCCCCAGCATTTT. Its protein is CASKKEGAGQSHNQPQHF.

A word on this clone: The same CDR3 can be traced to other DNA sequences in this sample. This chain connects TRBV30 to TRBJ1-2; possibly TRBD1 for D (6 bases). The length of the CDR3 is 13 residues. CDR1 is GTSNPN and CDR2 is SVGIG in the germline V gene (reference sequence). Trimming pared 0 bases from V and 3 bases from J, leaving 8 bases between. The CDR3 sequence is CAWSVQGYYGYTF. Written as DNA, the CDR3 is TGTGCCTGGAGTGTACAGGGATACTATGGCTACACCTTC.